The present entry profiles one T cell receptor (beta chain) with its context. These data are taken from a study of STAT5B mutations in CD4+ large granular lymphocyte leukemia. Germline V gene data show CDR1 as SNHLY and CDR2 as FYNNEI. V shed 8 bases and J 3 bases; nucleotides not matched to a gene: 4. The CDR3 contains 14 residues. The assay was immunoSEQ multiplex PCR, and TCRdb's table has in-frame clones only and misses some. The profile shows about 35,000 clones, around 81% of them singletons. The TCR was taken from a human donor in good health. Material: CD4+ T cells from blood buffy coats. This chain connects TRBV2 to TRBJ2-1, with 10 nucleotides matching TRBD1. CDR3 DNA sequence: TGTGCCAGCGCGGGACAGGGGCACTACAATGAGCAGTTCTTC. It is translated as CASAGQGHYNEQFF.